This T cell receptor (beta chain) was recorded in a study of graft-versus-host responses after intestinal transplantation (dated by TCRdb to the early 2020s). Turning to the overall study: The transplants that recipients got were multivisceral, liver-intestinal, or isolated intestinal. Donor T cell macrochimerism was defined as a peak of at least 4% donor T cells among recipient peripheral blood mononuclear cells. The cohort enrolled 24 intestinal transplant recipients, one of whom was a retransplant, and 3 patients without pretransplant specimens were excluded. Instead of going to the commercial service, samples from a few later patients were sequenced in-house on an Illumina MiSeq and processed with MiXCR. Bulk TCR-beta CDR3 sequencing was used to track graft-versus-host and host-versus-graft alloreactive T cell clones in the graft, circulation and bone marrow after intestinal transplantation. Every recipient was given anti-thymocyte globulin induction, then maintenance tacrolimus and steroids for 3 to 4 years. Alloreactive clones were identified by sequencing pre-transplant mixed lymphocyte reaction products and comparing them with unstimulated pre-transplant donor and recipient T cells.

There are 13 amino acids in the CDR3, from cysteine to phenylalanine inclusive. The CDR3 DNA has 39 bases and is translated from base 1. Via the germline V gene, CDR1 is SQVTM and CDR2 ANQGSEA. Overall results and qualifications from the work: Early after transplant, declines in HvG clones were associated with peak levels of circulating GvH clones. Patients with donor T cell macrochimerism had high GvH to HvG T cell clonal ratios in their allografts. Conclusions were limited by the relatively low number and heterogeneity of intestinal transplant patients. GvH clones turned up in recipient bone marrow, with some appearing earlier in ileal mucosa or blood, a pattern consistent with an intestinal mucosal origin.

The protocol used for the library was the immunoSEQ multiplex PCR assay. For most patients, genomic DNA was isolated with the Qiagen DNeasy Blood and Tissue Kit and shipped frozen to Adaptive Biotechnologies for TCR sequencing. Adaptive Biotechnologies carried out high-throughput TCR-beta CDR3 sequencing of genomic DNA for most patients. The source study handled its data this way. Adaptive's ImmunoSEQ software supplied the TCR sequencing data for more than 15 patients, while MiXCR and VDJtools were used to process a few other patients. CD4 versus CD8 sorting errors were corrected by removing sequences found in both subsets at a frequency ratio below 5:1. CDR3 nucleotide sequences shared by donor and recipient were removed because the origin of these sequences could not be assigned. To be classed as alloreactive, a clone needed at least 2-fold expansion over unstimulated cells and a minimum CFSE-low frequency of 0.002% (template counts) or 0.001% (read counts). Mappable clones were those detected in sequenced pre-transplant spleen, lymph node, or MLR CFSE-low populations of the donor or recipient. Cumulative frequency of alloreactive clones was calculated as a percentage of all sequences weighted by copy number. This immuneACCESS table, as held by TCRdb, lists in-frame sequences with V and J called but not all clones. Of the missing ones, under half trace to an unresolved V gene in checked studies; the others have no known cause. V, J and clone size derive from that table, while D and trimming were established from the DNA sequence. Counted in this sample were some 83,000 clones; roughly 91% of them appeared once. The ten largest clonotypes hold over 0.095% of the sample.

Notes on this clone: This receptor's antigen is unknown. Base qualities are missing; no much larger clone stands one base away.

This specimen's time point label, per the study, means: cells obtained before transplantation from donor or recipient. CD3+CD4+ and CD3+CD8+ populations were FACS-sorted from unstimulated pre-transplant donor and recipient cells taken from spleen or lymph nodes. The clonotype originates from a human donor who received an intestinal transplant. This material consisted of unstimulated CD4+ T cells sorted from spleen or lymph node cells, taken before intestinal transplant. The chain is made from TRBV29-1 and TRBJ2-2; too little of a D gene remains to name it. The sequenced DNA is TGCAACGTCATCCGCGGTGGTACCGGGGAGCTGTTTTTT. It translates to CNVIRGGTGELFF.